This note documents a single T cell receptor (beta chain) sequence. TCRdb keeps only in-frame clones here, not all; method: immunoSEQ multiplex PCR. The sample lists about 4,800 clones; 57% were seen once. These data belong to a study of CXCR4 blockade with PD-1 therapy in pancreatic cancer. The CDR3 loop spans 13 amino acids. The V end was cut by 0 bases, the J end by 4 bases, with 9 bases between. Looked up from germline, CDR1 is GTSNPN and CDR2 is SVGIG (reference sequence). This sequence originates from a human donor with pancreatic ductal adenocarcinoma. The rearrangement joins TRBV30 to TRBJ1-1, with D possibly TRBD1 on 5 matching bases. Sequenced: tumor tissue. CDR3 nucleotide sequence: TGTGCCTGGAGTGTACGGGGGGGCACTGAAGCTTTCTTT. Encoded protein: CAWSVRGGTEAFF.